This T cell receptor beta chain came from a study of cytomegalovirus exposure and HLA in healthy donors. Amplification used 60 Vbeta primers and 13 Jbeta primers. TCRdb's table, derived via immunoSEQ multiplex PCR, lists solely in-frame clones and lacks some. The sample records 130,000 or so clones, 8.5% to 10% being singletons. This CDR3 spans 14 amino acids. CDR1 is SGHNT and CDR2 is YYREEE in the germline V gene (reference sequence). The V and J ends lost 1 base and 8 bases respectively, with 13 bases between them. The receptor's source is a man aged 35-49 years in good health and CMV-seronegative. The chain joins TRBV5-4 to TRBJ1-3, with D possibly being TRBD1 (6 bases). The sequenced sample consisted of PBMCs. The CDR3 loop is CASSLFRGEDTIYF. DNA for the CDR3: TGTGCCAGCAGCTTGTTCAGGGGAGAGGACACCATATATTTT. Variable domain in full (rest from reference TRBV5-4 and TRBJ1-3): ETGVTQSPTHLIKTRGQQVTLRCSSQSGHNTVSWYQQALGQGPQFIFQYYREEENGRGNFPPRFSGLQFPNYSSELNVNALELDDSALYLCASSLFRGEDTIYFGEGSWLTVV.